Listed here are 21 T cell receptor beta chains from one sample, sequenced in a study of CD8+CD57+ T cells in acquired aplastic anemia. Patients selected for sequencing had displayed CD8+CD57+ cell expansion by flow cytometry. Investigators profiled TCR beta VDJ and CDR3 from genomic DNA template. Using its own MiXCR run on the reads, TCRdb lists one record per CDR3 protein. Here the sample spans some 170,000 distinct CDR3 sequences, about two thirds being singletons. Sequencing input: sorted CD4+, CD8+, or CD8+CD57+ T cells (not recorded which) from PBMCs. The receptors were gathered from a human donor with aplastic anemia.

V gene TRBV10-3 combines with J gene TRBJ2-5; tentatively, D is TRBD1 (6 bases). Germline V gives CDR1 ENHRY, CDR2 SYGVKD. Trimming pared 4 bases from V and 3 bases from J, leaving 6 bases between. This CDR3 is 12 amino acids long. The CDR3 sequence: CAISGTEETQYF. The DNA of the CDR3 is TGTGCCATCAGTGGGACAGAAGAGACCCAGTACTTC.

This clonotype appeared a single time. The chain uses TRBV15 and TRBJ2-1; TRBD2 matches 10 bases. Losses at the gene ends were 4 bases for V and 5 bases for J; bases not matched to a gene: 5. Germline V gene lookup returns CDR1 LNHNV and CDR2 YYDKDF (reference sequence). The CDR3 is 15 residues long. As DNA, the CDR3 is TGTGCCACCAGCACGCGGACTAGCGGAGACAATGAGCAGTTCTTC. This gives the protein CATSTRTSGDNEQFF.

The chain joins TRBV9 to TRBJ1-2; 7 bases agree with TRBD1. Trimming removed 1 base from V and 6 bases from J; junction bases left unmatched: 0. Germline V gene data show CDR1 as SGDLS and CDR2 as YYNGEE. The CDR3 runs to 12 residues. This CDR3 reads CASSVRGHGYTF. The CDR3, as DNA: TGTGCCAGCAGCGTAAGGGGGCATGGCTACACCTTC. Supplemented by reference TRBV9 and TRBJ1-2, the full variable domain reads DSGVTQTPKHLITATGQRVTLRCSPRSGDLSVYWYQQSLDQGLQFLIQYYNGEERAKGNILERFSAQQFPDLHSELNLSSLELGDSALYFCASSVRGHGYTFGSGTRLTVV.

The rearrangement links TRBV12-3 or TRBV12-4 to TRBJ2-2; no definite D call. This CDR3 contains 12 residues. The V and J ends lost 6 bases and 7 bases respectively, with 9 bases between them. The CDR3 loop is CASSVGNGELFF. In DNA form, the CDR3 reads TGTGCCAGCAGCGTAGGGAACGGGGAGCTGTTTTTT.

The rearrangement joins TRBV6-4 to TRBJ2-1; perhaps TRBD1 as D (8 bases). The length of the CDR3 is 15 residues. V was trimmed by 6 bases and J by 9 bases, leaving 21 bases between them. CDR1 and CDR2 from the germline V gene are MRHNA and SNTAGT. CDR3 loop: CASSQTGEGSVEQFF. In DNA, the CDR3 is TGTGCCAGCAGCCAGACAGGGGAGGGATCGGTTGAGCAGTTCTTC.

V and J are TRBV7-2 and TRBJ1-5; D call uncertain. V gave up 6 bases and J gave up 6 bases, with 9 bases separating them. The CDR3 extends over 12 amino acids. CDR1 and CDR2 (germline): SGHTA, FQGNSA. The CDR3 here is CASSFNAQPQHF. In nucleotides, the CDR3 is TGTGCCAGCAGTTTTAACGCTCAGCCCCAGCATTTT.

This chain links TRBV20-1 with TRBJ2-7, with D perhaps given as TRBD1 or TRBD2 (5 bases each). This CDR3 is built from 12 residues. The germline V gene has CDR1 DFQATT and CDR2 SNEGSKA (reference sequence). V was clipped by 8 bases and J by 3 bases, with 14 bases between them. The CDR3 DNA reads TGCAGTTTTTGGGACGGTGACTACGAGCAGTACTTC. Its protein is CSFWDGDYEQYF.

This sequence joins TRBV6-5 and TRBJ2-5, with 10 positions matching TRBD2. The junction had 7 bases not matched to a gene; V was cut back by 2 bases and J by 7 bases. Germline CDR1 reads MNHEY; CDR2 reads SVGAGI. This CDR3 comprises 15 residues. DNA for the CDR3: TGTGCCAGCAGTTACCCCGGGACTAGCGAGCCGACCCAGTACTTC. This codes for CASSYPGTSEPTQYF.

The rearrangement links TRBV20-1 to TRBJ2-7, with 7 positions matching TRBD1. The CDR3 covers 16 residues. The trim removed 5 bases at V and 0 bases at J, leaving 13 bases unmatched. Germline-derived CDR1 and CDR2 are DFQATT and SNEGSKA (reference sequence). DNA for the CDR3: TGCAGTGCTGTGGACAGGTTGAGGGGCCTCTCCTACGAGCAGTACTTC. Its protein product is CSAVDRLRGLSYEQYF.

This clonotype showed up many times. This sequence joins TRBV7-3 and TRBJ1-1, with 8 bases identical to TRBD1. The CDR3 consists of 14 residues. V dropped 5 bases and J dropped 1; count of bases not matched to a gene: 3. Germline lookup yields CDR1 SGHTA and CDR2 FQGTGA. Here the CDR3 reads CASSQGAGNTEAFF. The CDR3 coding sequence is TGTGCCAGCAGCCAGGGGGCAGGGAACACTGAAGCTTTCTTT.

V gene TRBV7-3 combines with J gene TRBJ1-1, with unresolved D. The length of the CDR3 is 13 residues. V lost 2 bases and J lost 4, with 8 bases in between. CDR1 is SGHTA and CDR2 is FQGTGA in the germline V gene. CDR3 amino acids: CASSLDGPTEAFF. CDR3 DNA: TGTGCCAGCAGCTTAGATGGCCCCACTGAAGCTTTCTTT.

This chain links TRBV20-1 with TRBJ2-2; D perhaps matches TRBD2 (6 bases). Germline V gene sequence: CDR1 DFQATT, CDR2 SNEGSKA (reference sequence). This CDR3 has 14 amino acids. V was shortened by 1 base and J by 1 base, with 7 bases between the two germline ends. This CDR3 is CSARVGGNTGELFF. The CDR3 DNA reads TGCAGTGCTAGAGTCGGGGGGAACACCGGGGAGCTGTTTTTT.

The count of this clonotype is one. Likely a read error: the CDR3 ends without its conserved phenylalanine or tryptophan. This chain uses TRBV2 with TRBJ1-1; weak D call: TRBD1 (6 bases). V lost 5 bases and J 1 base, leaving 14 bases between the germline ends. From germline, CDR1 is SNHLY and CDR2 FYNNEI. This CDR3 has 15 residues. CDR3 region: CASSHIQGGNTEAFV. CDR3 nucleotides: TGTGCCAGCAGTCACATACAGGGTGGGAACACTGAAGCTTTCGTT.

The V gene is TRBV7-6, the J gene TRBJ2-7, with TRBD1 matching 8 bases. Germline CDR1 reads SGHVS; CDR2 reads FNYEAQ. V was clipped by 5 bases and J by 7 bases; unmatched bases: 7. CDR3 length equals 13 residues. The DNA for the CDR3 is TGTGCCAGCAGCAGCTACCGGGACAGGGAGCAGTACTTC. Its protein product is CASSSYRDREQYF. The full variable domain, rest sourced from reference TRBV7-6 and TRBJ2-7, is GAGVSQSPRYKVTKRGQDVALRCDPISGHVSLYWYRQALGQGPEFLTYFNYEAQQDKSGLPNDRFSAERPEGSISTLTIQRTEQRDSAMYRCASSSYRDREQYFGPGTRLTVT.

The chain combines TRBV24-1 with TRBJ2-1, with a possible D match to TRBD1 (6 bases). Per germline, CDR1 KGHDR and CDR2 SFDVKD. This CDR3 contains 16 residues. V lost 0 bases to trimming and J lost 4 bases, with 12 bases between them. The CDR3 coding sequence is TGTGCCACCAGTGATTTGCAGGGGCCGGGGTACAATGAGCAGTTCTTC. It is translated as CATSDLQGPGYNEQFF.

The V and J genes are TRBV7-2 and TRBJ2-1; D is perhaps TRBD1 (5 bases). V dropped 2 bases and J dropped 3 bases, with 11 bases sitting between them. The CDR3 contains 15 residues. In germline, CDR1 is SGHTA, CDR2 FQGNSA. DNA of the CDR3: TGTGCCAGCAGCTTAAGGGGCAGCAACTACAATGAGCAGTTCTTC. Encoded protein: CASSLRGSNYNEQFF.

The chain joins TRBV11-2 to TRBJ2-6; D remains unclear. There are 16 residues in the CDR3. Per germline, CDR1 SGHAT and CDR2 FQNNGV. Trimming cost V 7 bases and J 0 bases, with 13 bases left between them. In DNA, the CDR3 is TGTGCCAGCATCCCCGGGCTGTGCTCTGGGGCCAACGTCCTGACTTTC. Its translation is CASIPGLCSGANVLTF.

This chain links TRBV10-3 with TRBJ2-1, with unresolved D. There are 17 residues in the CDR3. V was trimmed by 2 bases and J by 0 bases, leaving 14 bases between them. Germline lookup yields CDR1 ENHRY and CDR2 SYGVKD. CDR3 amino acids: CAISESVQASSYNEQFF. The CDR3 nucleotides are TGTGCCATCAGTGAGAGTGTCCAGGCAAGCTCCTACAATGAGCAGTTCTTC.

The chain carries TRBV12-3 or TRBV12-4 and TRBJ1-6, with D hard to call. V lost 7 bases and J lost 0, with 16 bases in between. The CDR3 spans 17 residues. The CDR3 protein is CASTADYGVSYNSPLHF. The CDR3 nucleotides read TGTGCCAGCACAGCTGATTACGGTGTCTCCTATAATTCACCCCTCCACTTT.

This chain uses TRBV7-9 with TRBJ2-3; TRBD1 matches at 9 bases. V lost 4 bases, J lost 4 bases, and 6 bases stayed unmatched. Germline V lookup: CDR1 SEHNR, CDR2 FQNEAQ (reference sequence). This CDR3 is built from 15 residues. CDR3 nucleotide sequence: TGTGCCAGCAGCTCCCCGGACAGGGGAGCAGATACGCAGTATTTT. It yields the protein CASSSPDRGADTQYF.

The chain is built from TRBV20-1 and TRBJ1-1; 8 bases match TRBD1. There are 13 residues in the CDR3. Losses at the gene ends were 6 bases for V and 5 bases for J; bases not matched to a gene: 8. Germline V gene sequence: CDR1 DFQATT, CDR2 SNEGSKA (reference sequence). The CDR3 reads CSAPRTGKTEAFF. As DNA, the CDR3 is TGCAGTGCCCCGAGGACAGGGAAGACTGAAGCTTTCTTT.